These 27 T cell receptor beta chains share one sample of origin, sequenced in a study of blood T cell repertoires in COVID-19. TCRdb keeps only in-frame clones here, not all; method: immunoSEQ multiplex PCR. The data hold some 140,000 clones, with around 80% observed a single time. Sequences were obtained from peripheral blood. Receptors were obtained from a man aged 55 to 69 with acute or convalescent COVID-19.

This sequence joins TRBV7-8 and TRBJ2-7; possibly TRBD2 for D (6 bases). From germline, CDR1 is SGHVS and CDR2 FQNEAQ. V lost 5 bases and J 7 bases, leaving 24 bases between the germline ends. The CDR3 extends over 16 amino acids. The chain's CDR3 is CASSNPGTSVEEEQYF. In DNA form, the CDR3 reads TGTGCCAGCAGCAACCCAGGGACTTCGGTAGAGGAAGAGCAGTACTTC.

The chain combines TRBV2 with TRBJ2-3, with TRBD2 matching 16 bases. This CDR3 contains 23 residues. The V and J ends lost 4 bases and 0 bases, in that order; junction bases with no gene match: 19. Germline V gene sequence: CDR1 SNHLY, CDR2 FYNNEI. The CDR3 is CASSGPGTSGRVGPGASTDTQYF. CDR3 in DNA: TGTGCCAGCAGTGGGCCTGGGACTAGCGGGAGGGTTGGGCCTGGGGCAAGCACAGATACGCAGTATTTT.

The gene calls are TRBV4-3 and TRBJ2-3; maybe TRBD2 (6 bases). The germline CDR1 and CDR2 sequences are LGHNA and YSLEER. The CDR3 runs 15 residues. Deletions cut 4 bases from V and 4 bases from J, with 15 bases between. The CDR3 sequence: CASSRGTLEADTQYF. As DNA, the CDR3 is TGCGCCAGCAGCCGGGGGACTTTGGAGGCAGATACGCAGTATTTT.

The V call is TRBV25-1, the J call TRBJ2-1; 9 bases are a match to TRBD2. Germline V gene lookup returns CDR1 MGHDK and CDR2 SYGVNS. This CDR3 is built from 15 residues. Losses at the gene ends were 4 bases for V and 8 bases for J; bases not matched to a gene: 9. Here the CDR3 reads CASSVSSGNFHEQFF. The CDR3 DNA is TGTGCCAGCAGTGTATCTAGCGGGAATTTCCATGAGCAGTTCTTC.

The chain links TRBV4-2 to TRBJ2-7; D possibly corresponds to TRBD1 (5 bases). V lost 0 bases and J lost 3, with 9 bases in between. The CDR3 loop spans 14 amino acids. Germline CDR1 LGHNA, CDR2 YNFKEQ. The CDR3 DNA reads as TGTGCCAGCAGCCAAGATCCCCAGGGCTACGAGCAGTACTTC. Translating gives CASSQDPQGYEQYF.

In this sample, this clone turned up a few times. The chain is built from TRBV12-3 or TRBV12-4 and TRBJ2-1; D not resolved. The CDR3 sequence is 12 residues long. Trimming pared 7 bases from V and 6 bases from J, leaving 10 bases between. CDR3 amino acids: CASTNYFNEQFF. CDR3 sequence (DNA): TGTGCCAGCACCAATTACTTCAATGAGCAGTTCTTC.

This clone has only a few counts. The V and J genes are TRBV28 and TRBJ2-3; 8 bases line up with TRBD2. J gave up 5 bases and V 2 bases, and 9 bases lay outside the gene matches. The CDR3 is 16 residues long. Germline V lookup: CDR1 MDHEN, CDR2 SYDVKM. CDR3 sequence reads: CASSLLAGGRVDTQYF. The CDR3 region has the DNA TGTGCCAGCAGTTTACTGGCGGGAGGCAGGGTAGATACGCAGTATTTT.

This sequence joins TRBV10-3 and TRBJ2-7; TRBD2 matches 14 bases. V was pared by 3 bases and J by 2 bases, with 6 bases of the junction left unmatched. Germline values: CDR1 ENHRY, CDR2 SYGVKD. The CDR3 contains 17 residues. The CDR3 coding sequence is TGTGCCATCAGTGATGGACTAGCGGGAGGAGCTACCTACGAGCAGTACTTC. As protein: CAISDGLAGGATYEQYF.

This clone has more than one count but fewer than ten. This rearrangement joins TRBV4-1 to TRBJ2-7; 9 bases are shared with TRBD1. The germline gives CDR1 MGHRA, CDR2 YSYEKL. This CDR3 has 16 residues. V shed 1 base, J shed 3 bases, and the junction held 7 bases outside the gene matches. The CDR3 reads CASSQGQGDTRYEQYF. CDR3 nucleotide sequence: TGCGCCAGCAGCCAAGGACAGGGGGATACCCGCTACGAGCAGTACTTC.

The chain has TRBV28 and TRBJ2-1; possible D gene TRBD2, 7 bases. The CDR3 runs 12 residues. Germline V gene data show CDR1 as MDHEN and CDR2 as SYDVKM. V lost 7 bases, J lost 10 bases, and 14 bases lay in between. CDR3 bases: TGTGCCAGCAATCAGGGGAGGGAAGAGCAGTTCTTC. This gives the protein CASNQGREEQFF.

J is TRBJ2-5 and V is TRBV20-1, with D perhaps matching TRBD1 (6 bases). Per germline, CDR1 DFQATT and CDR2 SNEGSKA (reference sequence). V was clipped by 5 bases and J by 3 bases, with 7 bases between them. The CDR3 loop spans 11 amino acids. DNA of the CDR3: TGCAGTGCTTGGACAGAAGAGACCCAGTACTTC. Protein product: CSAWTEETQYF.

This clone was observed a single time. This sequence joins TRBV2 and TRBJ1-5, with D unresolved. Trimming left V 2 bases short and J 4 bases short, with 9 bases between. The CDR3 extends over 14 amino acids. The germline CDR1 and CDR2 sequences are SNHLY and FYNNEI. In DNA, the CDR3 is TGTGCCAGCAGTGAATGGTCAGAAAATCAGCCCCAGCATTTT. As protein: CASSEWSENQPQHF.

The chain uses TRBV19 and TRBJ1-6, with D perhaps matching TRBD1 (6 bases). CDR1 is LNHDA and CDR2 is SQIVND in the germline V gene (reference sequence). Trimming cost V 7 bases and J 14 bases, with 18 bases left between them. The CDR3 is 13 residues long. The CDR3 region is CASTRPGAGTLHF. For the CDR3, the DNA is TGTGCCAGTACGCGTCCAGGGGCAGGGACCCTCCACTTT.

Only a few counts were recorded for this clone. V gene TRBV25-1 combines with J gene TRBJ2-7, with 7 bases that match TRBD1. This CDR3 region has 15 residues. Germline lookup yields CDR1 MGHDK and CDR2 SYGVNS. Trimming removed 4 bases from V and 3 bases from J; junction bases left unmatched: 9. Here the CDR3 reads CASSAWGTASYEQYF. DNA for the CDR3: TGTGCCAGCAGTGCCTGGGGGACAGCAAGCTACGAGCAGTACTTC.

CDR3 sequence reads: CASSQDRQGRGYTF. In DNA, the CDR3 is TGTGCCAGCAGCCAAGATCGGCAGGGAAGGGGCTACACCTTC. The chain has TRBV4-2 and TRBJ1-2; D possibly corresponds to TRBD1 (5 bases). Germline V gene lookup returns CDR1 LGHNA and CDR2 YNFKEQ. The germline V and J ends were trimmed by 0 bases and 8 bases, with 13 bases remaining between them. The length of the CDR3 is 14 residues.

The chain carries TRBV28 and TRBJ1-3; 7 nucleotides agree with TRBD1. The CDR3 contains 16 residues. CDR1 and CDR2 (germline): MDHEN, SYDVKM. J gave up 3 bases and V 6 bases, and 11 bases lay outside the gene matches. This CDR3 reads CASRVRQGAIGNTIYF. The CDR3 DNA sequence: TGTGCCAGCAGAGTTAGACAGGGTGCGATTGGAAACACCATATATTTT.

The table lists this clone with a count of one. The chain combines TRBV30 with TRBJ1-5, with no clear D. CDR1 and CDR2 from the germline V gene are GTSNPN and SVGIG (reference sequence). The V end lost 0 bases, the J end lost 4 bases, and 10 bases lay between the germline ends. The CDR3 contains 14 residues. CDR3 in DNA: TGTGCCTGGAGTGTCGGCGGGCTTAATCAGCCCCAGCATTTT. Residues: CAWSVGGLNQPQHF. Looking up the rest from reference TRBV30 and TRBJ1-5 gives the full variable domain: SQTIHQWPATLVQPVGSPLSLECTVEGTSNPNLYWYRQAAGRGLQLLFYSVGIGQISSEVPQNLSASRPQDRQFILSSKKLLLSDSGFYLCAWSVGGLNQPQHFGDGTRLSIL.

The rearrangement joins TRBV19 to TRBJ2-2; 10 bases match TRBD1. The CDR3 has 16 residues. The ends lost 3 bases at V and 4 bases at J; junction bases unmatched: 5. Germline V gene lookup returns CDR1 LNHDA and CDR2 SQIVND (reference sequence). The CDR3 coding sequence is TGTGCCAGTAGTATCCGACAGGGGGCGAGCACCGGGGAGCTGTTTTTT. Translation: CASSIRQGASTGELFF.

The CDR3 DNA sequence: TGTGCCAGCAGCTTAAGGGCAGGGGCCGGAAACACCATATATTTT. Translated, it gives CASSLRAGAGNTIYF. V is TRBV7-8 and J is TRBJ1-3; a weak D match, TRBD1 (6 bases). The CDR3 is 15 amino acids. Germline-derived CDR1 and CDR2 are SGHVS and FQNEAQ. The V end was cut by 2 bases, the J end by 4 bases, with 12 bases between.

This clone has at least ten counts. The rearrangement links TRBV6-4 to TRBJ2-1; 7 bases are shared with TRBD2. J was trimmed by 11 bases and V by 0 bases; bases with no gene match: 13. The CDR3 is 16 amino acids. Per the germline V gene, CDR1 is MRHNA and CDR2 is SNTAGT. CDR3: CASSDSASGKPRKQFF. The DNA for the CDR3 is TGTGCCAGCAGTGACTCGGCAAGCGGGAAGCCACGAAAGCAGTTCTTC.

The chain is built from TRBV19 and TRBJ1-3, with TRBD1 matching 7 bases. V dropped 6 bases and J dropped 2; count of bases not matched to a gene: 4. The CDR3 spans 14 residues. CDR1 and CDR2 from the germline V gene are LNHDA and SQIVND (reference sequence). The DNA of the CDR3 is TGTGCCAGTAGACCGGGGACAGCTGGAAACACCATATATTTT. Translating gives CASRPGTAGNTIYF. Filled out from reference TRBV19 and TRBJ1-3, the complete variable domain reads DGGITQSPKYLFRKEGQNVTLSCEQNLNHDAMYWYRQDPGQGLRLIYYSQIVNDFQKGDIAEGYSVSREKKESFPLTVTSAQKNPTAFYLCASRPGTAGNTIYFGEGSWLTVV.

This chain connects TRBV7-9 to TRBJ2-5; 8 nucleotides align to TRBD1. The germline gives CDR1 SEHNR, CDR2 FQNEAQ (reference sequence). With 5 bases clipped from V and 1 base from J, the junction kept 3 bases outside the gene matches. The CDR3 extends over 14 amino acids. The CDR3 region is CASSRQGTQETQYF. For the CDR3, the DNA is TGTGCCAGCAGCCGACAGGGGACCCAAGAGACCCAGTACTTC.

The CDR3: CASSLRGQDQETQYF. The CDR3 DNA sequence: TGTGCCAGCAGCCTCCGTGGACAGGACCAAGAGACCCAGTACTTC. The chain recombines TRBV6-6 with TRBJ2-5, with 7 bases fitting TRBD1. Trimming cost V 6 bases and J 0 bases; bases outside gene matches: 7. The CDR3 length is 15 residues. Per germline, CDR1 MNHNY and CDR2 SVGAGI (reference sequence).

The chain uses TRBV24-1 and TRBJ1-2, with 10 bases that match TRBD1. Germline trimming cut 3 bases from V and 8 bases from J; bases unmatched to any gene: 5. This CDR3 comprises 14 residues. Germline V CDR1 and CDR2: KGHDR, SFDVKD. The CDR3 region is CATSDAGTGAGYTF. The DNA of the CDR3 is TGTGCCACCAGTGATGCCGGGACAGGGGCCGGCTACACCTTC.

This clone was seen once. The chain's CDR3 is CASTSLPGQGYNEQFF. CDR3 nucleotides: TGCGCCAGCACGTCATTGCCGGGACAGGGATACAATGAGCAGTTCTTC. This chain joins TRBV5-1 and TRBJ2-1, with 9 bases identical to TRBD1. From germline, CDR1 is SGHRS and CDR2 YFSETQ. This CDR3 is built from 16 residues. The V segment lost 6 bases and the J segment 4 bases; nucleotides outside the gene matches: 11.

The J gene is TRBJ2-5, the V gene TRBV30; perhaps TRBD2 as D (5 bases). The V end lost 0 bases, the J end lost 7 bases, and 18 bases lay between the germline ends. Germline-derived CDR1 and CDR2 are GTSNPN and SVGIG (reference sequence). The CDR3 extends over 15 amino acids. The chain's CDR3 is CAWSVDTAGSVTQYF. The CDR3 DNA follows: TGTGCCTGGAGTGTAGACACCGCGGGTTCGGTGACCCAGTACTTC.

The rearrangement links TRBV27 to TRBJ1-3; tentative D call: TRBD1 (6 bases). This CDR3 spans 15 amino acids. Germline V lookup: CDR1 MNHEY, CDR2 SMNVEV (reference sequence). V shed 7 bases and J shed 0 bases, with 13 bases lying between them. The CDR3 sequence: CASTATGASGNTIYF. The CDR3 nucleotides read TGTGCCAGCACCGCGACAGGCGCCTCTGGAAACACCATATATTTT.